The rows below give T cell receptor beta chains drawn from one sample of a study of blood T cells in healthy people across ages. Using its own MiXCR run on the 5' RACE reads, TCRdb lists one record per CDR3 protein. In the table there are a few hundred thousand distinct CDR3 sequences, 27% of which are singletons. Sample: blood. The receptor set was obtained from a woman between 70 and 85 years old in good health. Both conserved end residues are part of each CDR3. The order of the fields is J gene, V gene, CDR3 protein.

TRBJ2-1	TRBV20-1	CSASLAGGYNEQFF
TRBJ1-2	TRBV18	CASLVTRAAGNGYIF
TRBJ1-4	TRBV20-1	CSARDSVNEKLFF
TRBJ1-6	TRBV7-9	CASSLETVNSPLHF
TRBJ2-3	TRBV6-2/TRBV6-3	CASSYAGRVPDTQYF
TRBJ2-5	TRBV20-1	CSARASGRARETQYF
TRBJ1-2	TRBV12-3/TRBV12-4	CASSLSDRGRGYGYTF
TRBJ2-5	TRBV7-2	CASSWRGSGRQETQYF
TRBJ1-4	TRBV12-3/TRBV12-4	CASSLNREGEKLFF
TRBJ1-1	TRBV2	CASSERVQGRGTEAFF
TRBJ2-3	TRBV11-2	CASSSAGGPTDTQYF
TRBJ2-7	TRBV7-9	CASSLQGPSLYEQYF
-	TRBV3-1	CASSQNWGQFF
TRBJ2-1	TRBV28	CASSRTSGSSHEQFF
TRBJ1-6	TRBV6-5	CASSYRQGGSPLHF
TRBJ1-1	TRBV20-1	CSASTDRGSEAFF
TRBJ2-7	TRBV20-1	CSASGRASYEQYF
TRBJ2-1	TRBV7-2	CASSLGLAGAYNEQFF
TRBJ1-1	TRBV20-1	CSASDRHTEAFF
-	TRBV14	CASSHRGREATQYF
TRBJ1-4	TRBV20-1	CSATQGLTINEKLFF
TRBJ1-2	TRBV6-5	CASSYGGEGYTF
TRBJ2-5	TRBV14	CASSQERRLRDTKQETQYF
TRBJ2-7	TRBV29-1	CSVLGGLAGEISYEQYF
TRBJ2-5	TRBV6-5	CASSYSAVIQSQETQYF
-	TRBV19	CASSKRPSGNSYEQYF
TRBJ1-5	TRBV2	CASGSIAGDQPQHF
TRBJ2-3	TRBV7-2	CASSPGRGTSTDTQYF
TRBJ2-5	TRBV5-1	CASRMTGEEETQYF
TRBJ1-1	TRBV6-1	CASSEARAGSPTEAFF
TRBJ2-5	TRBV3-1	CASSHQPGRLAETQYF
TRBJ1-3	TRBV29-1	CSVETGLSGNTIYF
-	TRBV28	CASSLVVGAGYEQYF
TRBJ2-5	TRBV24-1	CATSDYRGGEETQYF
TRBJ1-5	TRBV28	CASSYTGTLNQPQHF
TRBJ2-2	TRBV15	CATGSAGELFF
TRBJ2-5	TRBV28	CASSPRTKQETQYF